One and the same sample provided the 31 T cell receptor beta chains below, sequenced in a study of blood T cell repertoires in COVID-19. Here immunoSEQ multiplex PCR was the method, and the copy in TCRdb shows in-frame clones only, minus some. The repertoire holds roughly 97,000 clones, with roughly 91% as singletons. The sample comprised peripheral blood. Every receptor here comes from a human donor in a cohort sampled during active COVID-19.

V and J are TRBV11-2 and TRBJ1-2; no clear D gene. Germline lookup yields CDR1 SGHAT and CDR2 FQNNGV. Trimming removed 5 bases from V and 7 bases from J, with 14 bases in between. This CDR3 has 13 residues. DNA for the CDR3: TGTGCCAGCAGCCCGACGGGGAGCCGTGGCTACACCTTC. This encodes CASSPTGSRGYTF.

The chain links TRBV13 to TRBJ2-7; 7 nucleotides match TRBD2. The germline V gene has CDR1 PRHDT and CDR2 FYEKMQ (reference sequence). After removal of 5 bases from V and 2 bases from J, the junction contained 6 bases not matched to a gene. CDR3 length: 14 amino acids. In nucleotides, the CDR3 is TGTGCCAGCAGCGCTAGCGGCCTGGCCTACGAGCAGTACTTC. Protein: CASSASGLAYEQYF. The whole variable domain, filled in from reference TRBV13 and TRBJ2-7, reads AAGVIQSPRHLIKEKRETATLKCYPIPRHDTVYWYQQGPGQDPQFLISFYEKMQSDKGSIPDRFSAQQFSDYHSELNMSSLELGDSALYFCASSASGLAYEQYFGPGTRLTVT.

Here the CDR3 reads CASSLVVSYEQYF. The CDR3 DNA sequence: TGTGCCAGCAGTTTGGTAGTCTCCTACGAGCAGTACTTC. The rearrangement joins TRBV28 to TRBJ2-7; D is unresolved. This CDR3 region has 13 residues. The germline gives CDR1 MDHEN, CDR2 SYDVKM. V was pared by 3 bases and J by 0 bases, with 6 bases between.

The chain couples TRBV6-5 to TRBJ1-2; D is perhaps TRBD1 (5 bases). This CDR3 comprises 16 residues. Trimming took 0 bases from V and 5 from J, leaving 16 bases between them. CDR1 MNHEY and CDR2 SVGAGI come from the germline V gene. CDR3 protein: CASSYSGSGMSYGYTF. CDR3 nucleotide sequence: TGTGCCAGCAGTTACTCGGGTTCAGGGATGAGTTATGGCTACACCTTC.

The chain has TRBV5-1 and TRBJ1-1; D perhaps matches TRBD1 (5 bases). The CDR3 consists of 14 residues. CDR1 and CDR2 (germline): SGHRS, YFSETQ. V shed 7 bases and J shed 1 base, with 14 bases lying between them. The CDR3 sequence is CASGQGTANTEAFF. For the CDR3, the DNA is TGCGCCAGCGGGCAGGGCACAGCGAACACTGAAGCTTTCTTT.

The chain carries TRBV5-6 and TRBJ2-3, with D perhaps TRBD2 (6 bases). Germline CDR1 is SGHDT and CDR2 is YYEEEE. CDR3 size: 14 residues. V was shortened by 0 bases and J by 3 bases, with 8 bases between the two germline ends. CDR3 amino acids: CASSLEGTTDTQYF. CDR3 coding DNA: TGTGCCAGCAGCTTGGAGGGGACTACAGATACGCAGTATTTT.

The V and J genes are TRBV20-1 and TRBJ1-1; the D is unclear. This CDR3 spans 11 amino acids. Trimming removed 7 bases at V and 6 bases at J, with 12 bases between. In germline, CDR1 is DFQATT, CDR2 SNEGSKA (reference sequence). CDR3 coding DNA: TGCAGTGGTCTGAGCGTGGCTGAAGCTTTCTTT. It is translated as CSGLSVAEAFF.

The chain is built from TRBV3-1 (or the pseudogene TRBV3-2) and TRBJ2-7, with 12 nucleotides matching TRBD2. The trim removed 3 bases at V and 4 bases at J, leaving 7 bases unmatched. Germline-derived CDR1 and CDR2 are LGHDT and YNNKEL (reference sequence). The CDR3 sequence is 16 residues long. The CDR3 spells CASSQSTSGGTYEQYF. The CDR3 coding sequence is TGTGCCAGCAGCCAGTCGACTAGCGGGGGTACTTACGAGCAGTACTTC.

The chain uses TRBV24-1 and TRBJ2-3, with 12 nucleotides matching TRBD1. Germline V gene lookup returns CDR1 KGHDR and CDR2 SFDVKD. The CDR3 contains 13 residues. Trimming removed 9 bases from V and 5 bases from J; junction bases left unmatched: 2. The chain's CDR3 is CATGTGGQDTQYF. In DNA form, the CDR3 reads TGTGCCACCGGGACAGGGGGCCAAGATACGCAGTATTTT.

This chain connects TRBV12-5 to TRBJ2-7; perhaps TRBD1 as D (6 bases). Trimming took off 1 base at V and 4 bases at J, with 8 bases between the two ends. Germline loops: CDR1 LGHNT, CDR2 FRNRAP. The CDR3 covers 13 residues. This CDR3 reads CASGLGRGYEQYF. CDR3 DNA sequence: TGTGCTAGTGGTTTGGGCAGGGGATACGAGCAGTACTTC. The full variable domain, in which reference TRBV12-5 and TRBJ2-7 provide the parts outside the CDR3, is DARVTQTPRHKVTEMGQEVTMRCQPILGHNTVFWYRQTMMQGLELLAYFRNRAPLDDSGMPKDRFSAEMPDATLATLKIQPSEPRDSAVYFCASGLGRGYEQYFGPGTRLTVT.

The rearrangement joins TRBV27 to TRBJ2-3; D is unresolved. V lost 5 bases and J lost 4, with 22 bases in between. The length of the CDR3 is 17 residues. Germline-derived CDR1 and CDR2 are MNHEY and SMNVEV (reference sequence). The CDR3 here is CASSSFPTDLYPDTQYF. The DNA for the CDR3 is TGTGCCAGCAGTAGTTTCCCTACCGATCTGTACCCAGATACGCAGTATTTT.

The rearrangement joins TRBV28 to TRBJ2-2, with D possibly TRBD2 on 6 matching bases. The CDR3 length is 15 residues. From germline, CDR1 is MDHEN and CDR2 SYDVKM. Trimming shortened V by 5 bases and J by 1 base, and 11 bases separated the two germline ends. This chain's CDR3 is CASSLDGRNTGELFF. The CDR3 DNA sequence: TGTGCCAGCAGTCTCGACGGGAGGAACACCGGGGAGCTGTTTTTT.

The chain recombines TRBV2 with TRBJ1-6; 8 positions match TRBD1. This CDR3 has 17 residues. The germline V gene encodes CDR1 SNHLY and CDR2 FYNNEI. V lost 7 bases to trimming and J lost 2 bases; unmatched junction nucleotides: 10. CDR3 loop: CASNLGQGFAYNSPLHF. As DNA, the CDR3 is TGTGCCAGCAATCTAGGACAGGGATTCGCCTATAATTCACCCCTCCACTTT.

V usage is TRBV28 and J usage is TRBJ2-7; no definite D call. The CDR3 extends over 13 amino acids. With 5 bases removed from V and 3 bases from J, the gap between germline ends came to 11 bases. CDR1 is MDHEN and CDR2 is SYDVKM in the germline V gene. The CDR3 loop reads CASSLLLSYEQYF. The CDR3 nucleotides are TGTGCCAGCAGTCTCCTCCTTAGCTACGAGCAGTACTTC.

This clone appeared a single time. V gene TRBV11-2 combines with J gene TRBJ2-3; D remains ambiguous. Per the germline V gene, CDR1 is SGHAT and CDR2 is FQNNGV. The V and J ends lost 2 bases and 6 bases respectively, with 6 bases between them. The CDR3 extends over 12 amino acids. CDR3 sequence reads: CASSLSRDTQYF. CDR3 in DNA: TGTGCCAGCAGCTTATCCAGGGATACGCAGTATTTT.

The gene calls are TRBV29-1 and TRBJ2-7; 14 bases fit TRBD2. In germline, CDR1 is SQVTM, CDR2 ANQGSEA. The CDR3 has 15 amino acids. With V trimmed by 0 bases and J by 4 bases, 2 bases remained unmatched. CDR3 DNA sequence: TGCAGCGTTGAAGATTGGACTAGCGGGGGGTACGAGCAGTACTTC. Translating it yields CSVEDWTSGGYEQYF.

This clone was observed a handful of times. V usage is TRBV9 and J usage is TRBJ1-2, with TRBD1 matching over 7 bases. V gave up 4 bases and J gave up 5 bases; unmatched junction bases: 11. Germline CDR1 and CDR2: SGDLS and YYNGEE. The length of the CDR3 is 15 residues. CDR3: CASSLSGQSAYGYTF. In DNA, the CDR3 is TGTGCCAGCAGCCTTTCGGGACAGTCAGCTTATGGCTACACCTTC.

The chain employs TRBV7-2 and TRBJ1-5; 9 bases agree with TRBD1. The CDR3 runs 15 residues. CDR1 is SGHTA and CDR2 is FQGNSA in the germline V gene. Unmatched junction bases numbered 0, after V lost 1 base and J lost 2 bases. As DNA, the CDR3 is TGTGCCAGCAGCTTAGGGACAGGGGGCAATCAGCCCCAGCATTTT. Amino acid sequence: CASSLGTGGNQPQHF.

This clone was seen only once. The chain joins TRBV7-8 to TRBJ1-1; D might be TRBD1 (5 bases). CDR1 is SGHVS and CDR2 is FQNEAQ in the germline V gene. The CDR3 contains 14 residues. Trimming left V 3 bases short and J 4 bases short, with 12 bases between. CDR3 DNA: TGTGCCAGCAGCTTTCAGGGTTTGGGCACTGAAGCTTTCTTT. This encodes CASSFQGLGTEAFF.

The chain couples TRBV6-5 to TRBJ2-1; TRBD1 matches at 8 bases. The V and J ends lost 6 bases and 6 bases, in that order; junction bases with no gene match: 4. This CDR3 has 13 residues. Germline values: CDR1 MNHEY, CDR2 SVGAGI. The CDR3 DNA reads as TGTGCCAGCAGGAACACAGGGGGCAATGAGCAGTTCTTC. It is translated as CASRNTGGNEQFF.

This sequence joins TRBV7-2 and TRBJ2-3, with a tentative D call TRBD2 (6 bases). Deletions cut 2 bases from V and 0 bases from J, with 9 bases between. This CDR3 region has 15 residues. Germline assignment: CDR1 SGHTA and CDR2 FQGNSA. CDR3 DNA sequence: TGTGCCAGCAGCTTACGGAGGGATAGCACAGATACGCAGTATTTT. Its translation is CASSLRRDSTDTQYF.

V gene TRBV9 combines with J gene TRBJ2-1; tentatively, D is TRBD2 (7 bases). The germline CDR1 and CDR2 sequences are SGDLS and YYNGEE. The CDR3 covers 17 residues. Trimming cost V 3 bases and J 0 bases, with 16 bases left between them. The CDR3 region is CASSERGEGVSYNEQFF. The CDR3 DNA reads TGTGCCAGCAGCGAGAGGGGGGAGGGAGTCTCCTACAATGAGCAGTTCTTC.

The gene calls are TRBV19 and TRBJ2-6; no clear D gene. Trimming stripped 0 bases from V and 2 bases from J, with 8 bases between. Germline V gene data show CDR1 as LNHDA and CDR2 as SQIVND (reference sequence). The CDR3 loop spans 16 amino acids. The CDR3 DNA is TGTGCCAGTAGTATAGATGGCGGAGCTGGGGCCAACGTCCTGACTTTC. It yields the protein CASSIDGGAGANVLTF.

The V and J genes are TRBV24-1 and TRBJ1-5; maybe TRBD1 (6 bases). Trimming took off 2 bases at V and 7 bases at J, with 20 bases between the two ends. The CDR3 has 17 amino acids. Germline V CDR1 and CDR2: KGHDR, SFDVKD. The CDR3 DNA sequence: TGTGCCACCAGTGATTCGTACGGGACACCTTTCGCGCAGCCCCAGCATTTT. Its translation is CATSDSYGTPFAQPQHF.

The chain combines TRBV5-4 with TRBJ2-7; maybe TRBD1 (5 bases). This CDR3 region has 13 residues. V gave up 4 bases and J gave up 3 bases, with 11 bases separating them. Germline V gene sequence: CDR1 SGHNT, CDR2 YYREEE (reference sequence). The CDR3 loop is CASSPPDSYEQYF. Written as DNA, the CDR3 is TGTGCCAGCAGCCCGCCCGACAGCTACGAGCAGTACTTC. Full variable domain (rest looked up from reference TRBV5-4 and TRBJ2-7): ETGVTQSPTHLIKTRGQQVTLRCSSQSGHNTVSWYQQALGQGPQFIFQYYREEENGRGNFPPRFSGLQFPNYSSELNVNALELDDSALYLCASSPPDSYEQYFGPGTRLTVT.

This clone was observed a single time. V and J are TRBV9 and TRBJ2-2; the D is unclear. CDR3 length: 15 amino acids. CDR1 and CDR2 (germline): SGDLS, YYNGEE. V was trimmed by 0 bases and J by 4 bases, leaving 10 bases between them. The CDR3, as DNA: TGTGCCAGCAGCGTAGGTACTCCAACCACCGGGGAGCTGTTTTTT. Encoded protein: CASSVGTPTTGELFF. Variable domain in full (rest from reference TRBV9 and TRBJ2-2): DSGVTQTPKHLITATGQRVTLRCSPRSGDLSVYWYQQSLDQGLQFLIQYYNGEERAKGNILERFSAQQFPDLHSELNLSSLELGDSALYFCASSVGTPTTGELFFGEGSRLTVL.

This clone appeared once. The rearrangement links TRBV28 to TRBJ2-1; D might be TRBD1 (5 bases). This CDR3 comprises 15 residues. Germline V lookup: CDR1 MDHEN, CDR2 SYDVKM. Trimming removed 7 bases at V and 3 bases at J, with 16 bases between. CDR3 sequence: CASTLRLGLYNEQFF. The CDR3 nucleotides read TGTGCCAGCACCCTACGACTGGGGCTCTACAATGAGCAGTTCTTC.

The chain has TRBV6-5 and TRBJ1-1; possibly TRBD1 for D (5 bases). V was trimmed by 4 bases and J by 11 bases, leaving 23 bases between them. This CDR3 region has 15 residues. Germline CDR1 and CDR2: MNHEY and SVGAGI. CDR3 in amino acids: CASSSPRRGRVYAFF. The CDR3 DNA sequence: TGTGCCAGCAGTTCCCCCCGAAGAGGCAGGGTCTACGCTTTCTTT.

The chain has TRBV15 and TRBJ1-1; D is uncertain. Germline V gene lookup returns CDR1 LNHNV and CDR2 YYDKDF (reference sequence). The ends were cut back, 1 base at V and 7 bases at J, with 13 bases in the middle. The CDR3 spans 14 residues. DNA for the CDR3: TGTGCCACCAGCAGAGTTCTTCCTGTAGTTGAAGCTTTCTTT. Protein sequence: CATSRVLPVVEAFF.

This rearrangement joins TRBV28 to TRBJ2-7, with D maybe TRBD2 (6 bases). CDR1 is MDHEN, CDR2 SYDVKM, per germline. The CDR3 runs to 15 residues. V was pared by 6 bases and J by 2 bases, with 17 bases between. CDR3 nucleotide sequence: TGTGCCAGCAGCCCAGGAGGGAGGATTACCTACGAGCAGTACTTC. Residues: CASSPGGRITYEQYF.

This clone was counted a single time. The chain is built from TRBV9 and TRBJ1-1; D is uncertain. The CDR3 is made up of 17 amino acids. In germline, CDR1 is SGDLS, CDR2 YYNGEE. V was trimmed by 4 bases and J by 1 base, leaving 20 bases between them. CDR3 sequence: CASSTRDIRITNTEAFF. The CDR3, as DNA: TGTGCCAGCAGCACTCGCGACATCCGGATCACGAACACTGAAGCTTTCTTT.